This TCR beta chain was profiled in a study of blood T cell repertoires in COVID-19. The wider study: The origin of the acute and convalescent COVID-19 samples was the United States, Italy and Spain.

Profiling relied on immunoSEQ multiplex PCR, and the TCRdb table lists in-frame clones only, not all of them. Of 150,000 to 200,000 clones in the sample, 65% to 90% are singletons; the top ten hold nearly 8.5%. This CDR3 region has 15 residues. With 3 bases removed from V and 1 base from J, the gap between germline ends came to 10 bases. Germline lookup yields CDR1 LNHDA and CDR2 SQIVND (reference sequence). J is TRBJ1-5 and V is TRBV19; tentatively, D is TRBD1 (6 bases). The material sequenced was peripheral blood. The source is a man aged 60-69 years with acute or convalescent COVID-19. The CDR3 DNA is TGTGCCAGTAGTATTGGGGACACAAGCAATCAGCCCCAGCATTTT. Its protein is CASSIGDTSNQPQHF.